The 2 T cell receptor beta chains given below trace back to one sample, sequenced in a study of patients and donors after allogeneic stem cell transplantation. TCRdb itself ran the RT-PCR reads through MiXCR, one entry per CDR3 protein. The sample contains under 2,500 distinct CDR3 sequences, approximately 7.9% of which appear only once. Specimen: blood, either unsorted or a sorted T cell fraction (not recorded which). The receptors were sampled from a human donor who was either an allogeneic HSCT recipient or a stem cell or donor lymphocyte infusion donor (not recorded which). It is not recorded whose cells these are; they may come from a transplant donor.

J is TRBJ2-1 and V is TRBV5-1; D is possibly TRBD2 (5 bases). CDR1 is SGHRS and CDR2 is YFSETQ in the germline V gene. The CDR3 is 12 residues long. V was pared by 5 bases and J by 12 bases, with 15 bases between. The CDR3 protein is CASRGSGSAQFF. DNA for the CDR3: TGCGCCAGCAGGGGGAGCGGAAGTGCGCAGTTCTTC.

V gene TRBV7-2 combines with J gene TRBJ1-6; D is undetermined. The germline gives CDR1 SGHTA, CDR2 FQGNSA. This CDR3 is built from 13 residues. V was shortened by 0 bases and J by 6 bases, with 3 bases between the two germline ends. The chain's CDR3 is CASSLASNSPLHF. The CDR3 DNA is TGTGCCAGCAGCTTAGCCAGTAATTCACCCCTCCACTTT. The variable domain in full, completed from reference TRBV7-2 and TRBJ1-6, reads GAGVSQSPSNKVTEKGKDVELRCDPISGHTALYWYRQSLGQGLEFLIYFQGNSAPDKSGLPSDRFSAERTGGSVSTLTIQRTQQEDSAVYLCASSLASNSPLHFGNGTRLTVT.